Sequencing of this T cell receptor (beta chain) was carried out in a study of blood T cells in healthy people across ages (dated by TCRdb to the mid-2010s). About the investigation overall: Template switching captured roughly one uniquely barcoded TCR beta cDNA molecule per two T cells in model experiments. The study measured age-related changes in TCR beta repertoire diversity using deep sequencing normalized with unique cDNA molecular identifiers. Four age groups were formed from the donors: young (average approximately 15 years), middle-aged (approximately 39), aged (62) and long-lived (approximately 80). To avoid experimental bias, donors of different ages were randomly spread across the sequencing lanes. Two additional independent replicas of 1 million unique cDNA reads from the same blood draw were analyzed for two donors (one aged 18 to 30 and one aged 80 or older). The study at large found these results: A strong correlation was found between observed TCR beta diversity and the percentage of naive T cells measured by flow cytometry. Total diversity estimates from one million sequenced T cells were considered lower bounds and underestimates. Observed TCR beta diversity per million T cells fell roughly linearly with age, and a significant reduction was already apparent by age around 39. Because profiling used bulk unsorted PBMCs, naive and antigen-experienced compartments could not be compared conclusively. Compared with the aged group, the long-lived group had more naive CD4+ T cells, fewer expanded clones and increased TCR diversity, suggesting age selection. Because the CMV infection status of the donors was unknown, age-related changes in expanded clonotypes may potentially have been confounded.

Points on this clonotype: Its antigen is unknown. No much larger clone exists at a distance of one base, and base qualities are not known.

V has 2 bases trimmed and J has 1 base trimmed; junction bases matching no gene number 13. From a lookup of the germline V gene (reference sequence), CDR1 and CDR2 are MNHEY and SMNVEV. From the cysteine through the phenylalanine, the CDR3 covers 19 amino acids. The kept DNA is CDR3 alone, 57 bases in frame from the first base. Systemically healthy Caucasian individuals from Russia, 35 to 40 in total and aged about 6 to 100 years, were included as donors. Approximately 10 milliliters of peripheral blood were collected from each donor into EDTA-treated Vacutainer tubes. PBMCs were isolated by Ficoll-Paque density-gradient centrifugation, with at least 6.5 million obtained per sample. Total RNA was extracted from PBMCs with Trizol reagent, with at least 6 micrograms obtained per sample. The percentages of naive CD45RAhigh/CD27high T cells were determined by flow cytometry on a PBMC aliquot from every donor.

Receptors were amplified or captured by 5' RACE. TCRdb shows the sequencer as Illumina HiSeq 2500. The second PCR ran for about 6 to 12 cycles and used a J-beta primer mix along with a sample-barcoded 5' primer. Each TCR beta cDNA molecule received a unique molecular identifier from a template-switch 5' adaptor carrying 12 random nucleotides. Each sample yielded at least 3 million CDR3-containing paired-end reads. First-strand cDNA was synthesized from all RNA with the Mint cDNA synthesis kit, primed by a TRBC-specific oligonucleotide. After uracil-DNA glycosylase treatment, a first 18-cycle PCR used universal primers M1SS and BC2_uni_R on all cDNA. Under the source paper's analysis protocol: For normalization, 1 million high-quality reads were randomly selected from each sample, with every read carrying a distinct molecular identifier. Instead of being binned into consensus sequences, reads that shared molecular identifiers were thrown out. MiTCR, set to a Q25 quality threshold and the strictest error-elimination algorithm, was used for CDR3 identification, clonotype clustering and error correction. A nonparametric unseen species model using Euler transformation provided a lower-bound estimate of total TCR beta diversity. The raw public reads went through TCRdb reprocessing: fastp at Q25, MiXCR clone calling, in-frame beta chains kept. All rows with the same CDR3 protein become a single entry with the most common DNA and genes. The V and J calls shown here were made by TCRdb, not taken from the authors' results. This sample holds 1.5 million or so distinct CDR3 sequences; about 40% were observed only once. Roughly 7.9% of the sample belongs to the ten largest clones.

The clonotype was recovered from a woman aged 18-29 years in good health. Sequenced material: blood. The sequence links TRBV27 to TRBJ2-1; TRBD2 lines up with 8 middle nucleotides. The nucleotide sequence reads TGTGCCAGCAGTTTAGGCCCCACGGGAGGGATGGTATCCTACAATGAGCAGTTCTTC. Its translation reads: CASSLGPTGGMVSYNEQFF.